These 9 T cell receptor beta chains originate from one sample sequenced in a study of shared T cell receptors in the human thymus. Profiling relied on immunoSEQ multiplex PCR, and the TCRdb table lists in-frame clones only, not all of them. In the table there are under 850,000 clones, 88% of which are singletons. The sample was also reused in another study, on human thymus T cells.

Sequenced input: thymocytes. Every receptor here comes from a boy under three years old with a congenital heart defect.

V is TRBV2 and J is TRBJ1-1; no definite D call. Germline values: CDR1 SNHLY, CDR2 FYNNEI. CDR3 length equals 14 residues. V dropped 6 bases and J dropped 1 base, with 12 bases sitting between them. CDR3 amino acids: CASSLLEENTEAFF. The CDR3 DNA reads as TGTGCCAGCAGCCTACTAGAGGAGAACACTGAAGCTTTCTTT.

The rearrangement links TRBV15 to TRBJ2-1; D is perhaps TRBD2 (6 bases). This CDR3 is 16 amino acids long. Germline V lookup: CDR1 LNHNV, CDR2 YYDKDF (reference sequence). V lost 3 bases, J lost 1 base, and 13 bases lay in between. The DNA for the CDR3 is TGTGCCACCAGCAGGGAGGGAGGAGGGTCCTACAATGAGCAGTTCTTC. It yields the protein CATSREGGGSYNEQFF.

The chain uses TRBV15 and TRBJ2-6; a possible D gene is TRBD1 (5 bases). The germline V gene encodes CDR1 LNHNV and CDR2 YYDKDF (reference sequence). The CDR3 consists of 18 residues. Trimming pared 1 base from V and 0 bases from J, leaving 13 bases between. CDR3 nucleotide sequence: TGTGCCACCAGCAGAGGGGCAGGGCTCGACTCTGGGGCCAACGTCCTGACTTTC. Encoded protein: CATSRGAGLDSGANVLTF.

V gene TRBV1 combines with J gene TRBJ1-2; the listed D gene, TRBD1, was not tested against the DNA. TRBV1 is a pseudogene segment. The CDR3 length is 14 residues. The DNA of the CDR3 is TGCACCAGCAGCCCGGCCGAGGGGGAGAATGGCTACACCTTC. It codes for CTSSPAEGENGYTF.

The chain uses TRBV19 and TRBJ1-5; a weak D match, TRBD1 (6 bases). The CDR3 has 16 residues. Germline CDR1 LNHDA, CDR2 SQIVND (reference sequence). V dropped 5 bases and J dropped 1 base, with 15 bases sitting between them. The CDR3 sequence: CASSRSTQGSNQPQHF. The CDR3 DNA sequence: TGTGCCAGTAGTCGCTCGACCCAGGGGAGCAATCAGCCCCAGCATTTT.

The chain is built from TRBV19 and TRBJ1-5; TRBD1 matches 9 bases. The germline gives CDR1 LNHDA, CDR2 SQIVND (reference sequence). The length of the CDR3 is 18 residues. Trimming cost V 5 bases and J 0 bases; bases outside gene matches: 11. This chain's CDR3 is CASSAPGTGKHSNQPQHF. CDR3 DNA: TGTGCCAGTAGTGCTCCCGGGACAGGGAAGCATAGCAATCAGCCCCAGCATTTT.

In its sample, this clone was seen a few times. The CDR3 protein is CASSFFGELFF. The CDR3 bases are TGTGCCAGCAGCTTCTTCGGGGAGCTGTTTTTT. This chain links TRBV7-2 with TRBJ2-2; D not resolved. Germline assignment: CDR1 SGHTA and CDR2 FQGNSA. There are 11 residues in the CDR3. Trimming stripped 3 bases from V and 7 bases from J, with 3 bases between.

The chain employs TRBV14 and TRBJ2-2, with D tentatively TRBD1 (6 bases). The CDR3 spans 16 residues. Germline V gene lookup returns CDR1 SGHDN and CDR2 FVKESK. V lost 2 bases to trimming and J lost 5 bases, with 15 bases between them. The CDR3 is CASSQPDRRGTGELFF. The DNA for the CDR3 is TGTGCCAGCAGCCAACCGGACAGACGAGGGACCGGGGAGCTGTTTTTT.

The chain carries TRBV4-1 and TRBJ2-1; D is ambiguous. The CDR3 contains 13 residues. The germline gives CDR1 MGHRA, CDR2 YSYEKL. V lost 5 bases to trimming and J lost 0 bases, with 5 bases between them. The CDR3 DNA sequence: TGCGCCAGCAGCGCAGGCTCCTACAATGAGCAGTTCTTC. Translating it yields CASSAGSYNEQFF.